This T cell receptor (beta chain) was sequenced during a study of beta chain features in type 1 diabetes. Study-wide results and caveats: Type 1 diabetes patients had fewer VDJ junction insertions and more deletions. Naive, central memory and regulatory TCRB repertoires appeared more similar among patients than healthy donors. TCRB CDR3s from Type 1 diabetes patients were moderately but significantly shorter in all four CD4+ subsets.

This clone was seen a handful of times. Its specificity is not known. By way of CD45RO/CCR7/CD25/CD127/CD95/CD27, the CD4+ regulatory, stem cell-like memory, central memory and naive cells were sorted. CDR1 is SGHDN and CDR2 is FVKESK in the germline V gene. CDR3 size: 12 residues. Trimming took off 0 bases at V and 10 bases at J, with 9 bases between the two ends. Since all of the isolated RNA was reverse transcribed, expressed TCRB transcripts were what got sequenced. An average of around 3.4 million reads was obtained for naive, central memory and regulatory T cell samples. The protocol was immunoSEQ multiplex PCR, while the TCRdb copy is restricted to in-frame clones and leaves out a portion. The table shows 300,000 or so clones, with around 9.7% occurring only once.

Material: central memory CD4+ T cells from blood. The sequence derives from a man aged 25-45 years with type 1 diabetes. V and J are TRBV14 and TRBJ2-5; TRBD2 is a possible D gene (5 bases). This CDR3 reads CASSQDWGDQYF. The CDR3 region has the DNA TGTGCCAGCAGCCAAGATTGGGGAGACCAGTACTTC.